This T cell receptor (beta chain) was documented in a study of T-cell reconstitution after alpha-beta-depleted transplantation in children. As concerns this clonotype: Antigen: not known.

Findings of the study overall: In some patients, recipient T cells and intrathymic progenitors surviving conditioning explained high day-60 diversity.

Per the germline V gene, CDR1 is LGHNA and CDR2 is YSLEER. The CDR3 spans 15 residues. The ends lost 0 bases at V and 7 bases at J; junction bases unmatched: 6. Researchers prepared the TCRbeta library using unique molecular identifiers, the study reports. TCRdb analysed the PCR reads with MiXCR anew, one entry per CDR3 protein. The data contain over 200,000 distinct CDR3 sequences, approximately 8.4% of them singletons. The specimen comprised PBMCs, mostly from graft donor cells, sampled 360 days after TCRalphabeta/CD19-depleted stem cell transplant. The source is a male patient between 2 and 10 years old who had a stem cell transplant for acute myeloid leukemia, so the T cells may come from the graft donor. The chain recombines TRBV4-3 with TRBJ1-5; 7 bases are a match to TRBD1. This CDR3 reads CASSQEPGGRQPQHF. The CDR3 DNA reads TGCGCCAGCAGCCAAGAGCCAGGGGGAAGGCAGCCCCAGCATTTT.